Following are 20 T cell receptor beta chains from one sample sequenced in a study of blood T cell repertoires in COVID-19. TCRdb keeps only in-frame clones here, not all; method: immunoSEQ multiplex PCR. In the table there are about 180,000 clones, 80% of which are singletons. Sequenced sample: peripheral blood. These receptors were collected from a man between 65 and 80 years old with active or convalescent COVID-19.

This clone was counted once. The chain joins TRBV10-2 to TRBJ2-3, with 8 bases fitting TRBD1. The CDR3 runs to 17 residues. Looked up from germline, CDR1 is WSHSY and CDR2 is SAAADI. The junction had 14 bases not matched to a gene; V was cut back by 6 bases and J by 3 bases. The CDR3 is CASSDGQGQGGTDTQYF. CDR3 in DNA: TGCGCCAGCAGCGATGGACAAGGACAGGGAGGTACAGATACGCAGTATTTT.

DNA of the CDR3: TGTGCCTGGAGTGTTGGACTAGCGGGAGGGGACATTCAGTACTTC. Encoded protein: CAWSVGLAGGDIQYF. The genes are TRBV30 and TRBJ2-4; 15 bases match TRBD2. V shed 0 bases and J 8 bases; nucleotides not matched to a gene: 2. Germline V lookup: CDR1 GTSNPN, CDR2 SVGIG (reference sequence). CDR3 size: 15 residues.

This clone showed up just a few times. The J gene is TRBJ1-1, the V gene TRBV6-1; no firm D call. The length of the CDR3 is 13 residues. The ends were cut back, 3 bases at V and 11 bases at J, with 16 bases in the middle. Germline loops: CDR1 MNHNS, CDR2 SASEGT. The CDR3 sequence is CASSETRLFGAFF. The CDR3 DNA reads as TGTGCCAGCAGTGAGACACGGCTTTTTGGGGCTTTCTTT.

This chain links TRBV19 with TRBJ1-1, with 8 bases aligning to TRBD1. Germline V gene sequence: CDR1 LNHDA, CDR2 SQIVND (reference sequence). V trimming: 6 bases; J trimming: 7 bases; junction bases outside the gene matches: 7. This CDR3 is built from 13 residues. The CDR3: CASSTLGQGEAFF. DNA for the CDR3: TGTGCCAGTAGCACCCTCGGACAGGGTGAAGCTTTCTTT.

V usage is TRBV27 and J usage is TRBJ1-2; 9 bases line up with TRBD1. The CDR3 is made up of 14 amino acids. CDR1 is MNHEY, CDR2 SMNVEV, per germline (reference sequence). The V gene end was trimmed by 6 bases and the J gene end by 7 bases; junction bases not matched to a gene: 9. The CDR3 sequence: CASRIRDREGGYTF. In DNA form, the CDR3 reads TGTGCCAGCAGGATCCGGGACAGGGAGGGTGGCTACACCTTC.

The genes are TRBV18 and TRBJ2-1; D is possibly TRBD2 (7 bases). The germline gives CDR1 KGHSH, CDR2 LQKENI. The CDR3 has 16 residues. Trimming took off 0 bases at V and 8 bases at J, with 17 bases between the two ends. The CDR3 loop reads CASSPPSGGRADEQFF. Written as DNA, the CDR3 is TGTGCCAGCTCACCACCGTCCGGGGGGCGGGCGGATGAGCAGTTCTTC. The whole variable domain, filled in from reference TRBV18 and TRBJ2-1, reads NAGVMQNPRHLVRRRGQEARLRCSPMKGHSHVYWYRQLPEEGLKFMVYLQKENIIDESGMPKERFSAEFPKEGPSILRIQQVVRGDSAAYFCASSPPSGGRADEQFFGPGTRLTVL.

The chain has TRBV5-1 and TRBJ2-7; TRBD2 aligns across 10 bases. V lost 3 bases and J lost 3; bases outside the gene matches: 21. The CDR3 sequence is 20 residues long. CDR1 SGHRS and CDR2 YFSETQ come from the germline V gene. CDR3 region: CASSSPSRADLAGGYYEQYF. CDR3 DNA: TGCGCCAGCAGCTCCCCTAGCAGGGCGGACTTAGCGGGAGGATACTACGAGCAGTACTTC.

The genes are TRBV7-8 and TRBJ1-2, with D possibly being TRBD1 (5 bases). V lost 5 bases to trimming and J lost 0 bases, with 13 bases between them. The CDR3 length is 15 residues. Germline CDR1 is SGHVS and CDR2 is FQNEAQ. Written as DNA, the CDR3 is TGTGCCAGCAGCCCGGGGGACCCAGCTAACTATGGCTACACCTTC. It specifies CASSPGDPANYGYTF.

CDR3 in DNA: TGCGCCAGCAGCCAAGCGGACAGGGAGAATCAGCCCCAGCATTTT. Amino acids: CASSQADRENQPQHF. The V and J genes are TRBV4-1 and TRBJ1-5; 8 bases map to TRBD1. The V segment lost 1 base and the J segment 4 bases; nucleotides outside the gene matches: 3. The CDR3 contains 15 residues. Germline V gene lookup returns CDR1 MGHRA and CDR2 YSYEKL.

In the case of this clone: Within the sample, other DNA sequences also encode this same CDR3. This sequence joins TRBV11-2 and TRBJ1-1; D uncertain. The V gene lost 3 bases and the J gene lost 1 base, with 6 bases spanning the gap. The V gene's germline CDR1 is SGHAT and CDR2 FQNNGV. The CDR3 loop spans 13 amino acids. CDR3 amino acids: CASSFNRNTEAFF. In DNA, the CDR3 is TGTGCCAGCAGCTTCAACAGGAACACTGAAGCTTTCTTT. Full variable domain (missing parts from reference TRBV11-2 and TRBJ1-1): EAGVAQSPRYKIIEKRQSVAFWCNPISGHATLYWYQQILGQGPKLLIQFQNNGVVDDSQLPKDRFSAERLKGVDSTLKIQPAKLEDSAVYLCASSFNRNTEAFFGQGTRLTVV.

This chain links TRBV29-1 with TRBJ1-1; D might be TRBD1 (5 bases). Germline assignment: CDR1 SQVTM and CDR2 ANQGSEA. The length of the CDR3 is 13 residues. Trimming removed 5 bases from V and 7 bases from J, with 17 bases in between. The DNA of the CDR3 is TGCAGCGTTTCCCAGGGATCCGTTGTTGAAGCTTTCTTT. Protein: CSVSQGSVVEAFF.

This clone was detected once. The chain carries TRBV2 and TRBJ2-2, with D maybe TRBD1 (5 bases). Germline lookup yields CDR1 SNHLY and CDR2 FYNNEI. The CDR3 runs 14 residues. The V end was cut by 6 bases, the J end by 0 bases, with 8 bases between. The CDR3 DNA sequence: TGTGCCAGCAGCCCGACAGCGAACACCGGGGAGCTGTTTTTT. This gives the protein CASSPTANTGELFF.

The gene calls are TRBV7-9 and TRBJ1-1; possible D gene TRBD1, 6 bases. The CDR3 has 15 residues. Germline V gives CDR1 SEHNR, CDR2 FQNEAQ (reference sequence). The germline V and J ends were trimmed by 3 bases and 4 bases, with 15 bases remaining between them. In DNA form, the CDR3 reads TGTGCCAGCAGCTTCCACAGGGAGGGAGGCACTGAAGCTTTCTTT. Its protein is CASSFHREGGTEAFF.

The chain has TRBV19 and TRBJ1-1; no clear D gene. CDR3 size: 13 residues. The germline V gene encodes CDR1 LNHDA and CDR2 SQIVND (reference sequence). Trimming cost V 4 bases and J 0 bases, with 6 bases left between them. CDR3 residues: CASSTHVNTEAFF. For the CDR3, the DNA is TGTGCCAGTAGTACACACGTGAACACTGAAGCTTTCTTT.

Only a few counts were recorded for this clone. The rearrangement uses TRBV24-1 and TRBJ1-2; no clear D. Germline V gene data show CDR1 as KGHDR and CDR2 as SFDVKD. This CDR3 spans 11 amino acids. Trimming left V 4 bases short and J 8 bases short, with 7 bases between. In DNA, the CDR3 is TGTGCCACCAGTGACGGGGTGGGCTACACCTTC. Translation: CATSDGVGYTF.

V gene TRBV30 combines with J gene TRBJ1-1, with no clear D. V was cut by 0 bases and J by 3 bases, with 8 bases left in between. Germline CDR1 reads GTSNPN; CDR2 reads SVGIG (reference sequence). The CDR3 totals 13 residues. The CDR3 loop is CAWSVGGYTEAFF. The CDR3 coding sequence is TGTGCCTGGAGTGTAGGCGGGTACACTGAAGCTTTCTTT.

This chain connects TRBV20-1 to TRBJ1-5; D uncertain. Trimming shortened V by 3 bases and J by 4 bases, and 19 bases separated the two germline ends. The CDR3 is 16 residues long. Germline values: CDR1 DFQATT, CDR2 SNEGSKA (reference sequence). CDR3 sequence (DNA): TGCAGTGCTAGTGGAGGGAGCCAGACTACTAATCAGCCCCAGCATTTT. The encoded protein is CSASGGSQTTNQPQHF.

This clone was observed a single time. This rearrangement joins TRBV19 to TRBJ2-5; the match to TRBD2 covers 10 bases. The CDR3 runs 13 residues. Germline lookup yields CDR1 LNHDA and CDR2 SQIVND (reference sequence). V shed 8 bases, J shed 5 bases, and the junction held 5 bases outside the gene matches. This CDR3 reads CASERGGGETQYF. The CDR3 DNA reads TGTGCCAGTGAGCGGGGGGGCGGGGAGACCCAGTACTTC.

The rearrangement uses TRBV30 and TRBJ1-2; D call uncertain. This CDR3 is 13 amino acids long. The germline V gene has CDR1 GTSNPN and CDR2 SVGIG (reference sequence). V lost 7 bases and J 0 bases, leaving 12 bases between the germline ends. The CDR3 DNA reads as TGTGCCTTCGTCAAAAGCGCTAACTATGGCTACACCTTC. This codes for CAFVKSANYGYTF.

The chain combines TRBV4-1 with TRBJ2-3; the D is unclear. Trimming took off 0 bases at V and 2 bases at J, with 3 bases between the two ends. Per germline, CDR1 MGHRA and CDR2 YSYEKL. This CDR3 is built from 13 residues. In DNA, the CDR3 is TGCGCCAGCAGCCAAGAGGCCACAGATACGCAGTATTTT. Protein product: CASSQEATDTQYF.